Listed below are T cell receptor beta chains from one sample, sequenced in a study of blood T cell repertoires in COVID-19. Profiling relied on immunoSEQ multiplex PCR, and the TCRdb table lists in-frame clones only, not all of them. The repertoire holds 110,000 to 150,000 clones, with about four fifths as singletons. The sequencing sample was made of peripheral blood. These receptors all stem from a man at least 80 years old with acute or convalescent COVID-19. Each CDR3 is given with its conserved first and last residue. Fields, in order: CDR3 protein, CDR3 DNA, V gene, clone size, J gene, D gene. A D gene is named only where the DNA matches it firmly. Clone size, where shown, is once, few, many, or a class for clones that have expanded.

CASSLGGGNTEAFF | TGTGCCAGCAGCCTCGGGGGGGGCAACACTGAAGCTTTCTTT | TRBV28 | once | TRBJ1-1 | NA
CASNPRGSPGELFF | TGTGCCAGCAACCCGCGGGGGTCGCCCGGGGAGCTGTTTTTT | TRBV21-1 | NA | TRBJ2-2 | NA
CASSLDRAGQAFF | TGCGCCAGCAGCCTCGACAGGGCAGGACAAGCTTTCTTT | TRBV5-1 | NA | TRBJ1-1 | TRBD1
CASSLTGQGRSYNEQFF | TGTGCCAGCAGCTTGACGGGACAGGGCCGCTCCTACAATGAGCAGTTCTTC | TRBV11-3 | NA | TRBJ2-1 | TRBD1
CASTSTGSNQPQHF | TGTGCCAGCACCTCGACAGGGAGCAATCAGCCCCAGCATTTT | TRBV6-5 | NA | TRBJ1-5 | TRBD1
CASSHLVNTGELFF | TGTGCCAGCAGCCATCTCGTGAACACCGGGGAGCTGTTTTTT | TRBV3-1/TRBV3-2 | NA | TRBJ2-2 | NA
CASSRGQDNQPQHF | TGTGCCAGCTCAAGGGGACAGGACAATCAGCCCCAGCATTTT | TRBV18 | NA | TRBJ1-5 | TRBD1
CATSSGGGWAKNIQYF | TGTGCCACCAGCTCTGGGGGGGGATGGGCCAAAAACATTCAGTACTTC | TRBV15 | NA | TRBJ2-4 | TRBD2
CASSLSQVRSRNQPQHF | TGTGCCAGCAGTTTATCCCAGGTACGGTCCCGCAATCAGCCCCAGCATTTT | TRBV28 | NA | TRBJ1-5 | NA
CASSLGRLAGRVRGGELFF | TGTGCCAGCAGCTTAGGTCGACTAGCGGGGCGCGTTCGGGGCGGGGAGCTGTTTTTT | TRBV7-2 | NA | TRBJ2-2 | TRBD2
CASSYSGQGVNEQFF | TGTGCCAGCAGTTACTCGGGACAGGGGGTCAATGAGCAGTTCTTC | TRBV6-5 | NA | TRBJ2-1 | TRBD1
CASSFGTGGSHTGELFF | TGTGCCAGCAGCTTCGGGACAGGGGGCTCGCACACCGGGGAGCTGTTTTTT | TRBV5-5 | NA | TRBJ2-2 | TRBD1
CASIDKPGQVNTEAFF | TGTGCCAGCATCGATAAACCGGGACAGGTTAACACTGAAGCTTTCTTT | TRBV6-6 | NA | TRBJ1-1 | TRBD1
CASSSGHGQANSPLHF | TGTGCCAGCAGTTCGGGGCATGGACAGGCCAATTCACCCCTCCACTTT | TRBV6-5 | NA | TRBJ1-6 | TRBD1
CASSLGRRGEKLFF | TGTGCCAGCAGCTTAGGGAGAAGGGGCGAAAAACTGTTTTTT | TRBV7-9 | NA | TRBJ1-4 | NA
CATSDRGGTWDQPQHF | TGTGCCACCAGTGACCGCGGGGGGACTTGGGATCAGCCCCAGCATTTT | TRBV24-1 | NA | TRBJ1-5 | NA
CATGLWAGGKETQYF | TGTGCCACTGGACTTTGGGCAGGGGGAAAAGAGACCCAGTACTTC | TRBV15 | NA | TRBJ2-5 | TRBD1
CASSLDLNTGELFF | TGTGCCAGCAGCTTGGACTTAAACACCGGGGAGCTGTTTTTT | TRBV5-8 | few | TRBJ2-2 | NA
CASSLAATQYF | TGTGCCAGCAGTTTAGCGGCGACCCAGTACTTC | TRBV28 | NA | TRBJ2-5 | NA
CAWSVEQGVDEQFF | TGTGCCTGGAGTGTAGAACAGGGAGTCGATGAGCAGTTCTTC | TRBV30 | once | TRBJ2-1 | NA
CASSSLLTMEQFF | TGTGCCAGCAGCTCCCTCTTGACTATGGAGCAGTTCTTC | TRBV7-3 | few | TRBJ2-1 | NA
CASSPGTGVLHF | TGTGCCAGCAGTCCCGGGACTGGCGTCCTCCACTTT | TRBV12-3/TRBV12-4 | NA | TRBJ1-6 | NA
CASSLGAGMDYGYTF | TGTGCCAGCAGCTTGGGGGCAGGGATGGACTATGGCTACACCTTC | TRBV7-9 | few | TRBJ1-2 | NA
CASSLDLDSSYNSPLHF | TGTGCCAGCAGCTTGGATTTAGACAGCTCCTATAATTCACCCCTCCACTTT | TRBV5-4 | once | TRBJ1-6 | NA
CSVEGVDSVADTQYF | TGCAGCGTTGAAGGGGTTGACAGTGTCGCAGATACGCAGTATTTT | TRBV29-1 | NA | TRBJ2-3 | NA
CASSGSTGFTEAFF | TGTGCCAGCAGTGGAAGCACAGGGTTCACTGAAGCTTTCTTT | TRBV6-2/TRBV6-3 | NA | TRBJ1-1 | NA
CASSSRTLTGELFF | TGTGCCAGCAGCTCCCGGACTTTAACCGGGGAGCTGTTTTTT | TRBV11-3 | NA | TRBJ2-2 | NA
CASGNSNQPQHF | TGTGCTTCGGGGAATAGCAATCAGCCCCAGCATTTT | TRBV7-2 | NA | TRBJ1-5 | NA
CANNPGLEDNEQFF | TGTGCCAATAATCCGGGACTAGAGGACAATGAGCAGTTCTTC | TRBV9 | NA | TRBJ2-1 | TRBD2
CASSLGTGNEKLFF | TGTGCCAGCTCACTGGGGACAGGGAATGAAAAACTGTTTTTT | TRBV5-5 | NA | TRBJ1-4 | TRBD1
CASSFGSSGGSAFF | TGTGCCAGTAGTTTTGGGTCCTCAGGGGGGTCCGCTTTCTTT | TRBV19 | NA | TRBJ1-1 | TRBD1
CASSVEEHLGGTQYF | TGTGCCAGCAGCGTAGAGGAGCACCTGGGGGGGACCCAGTACTTC | TRBV9 | few | TRBJ2-5 | NA
CSAQRATNEKLFF | TGCAGTGCCCAAAGAGCAACTAATGAAAAACTGTTTTTT | TRBV29-1 | NA | TRBJ1-4 | NA
CASSLSGTGAYQPQHF | TGTGCCAGCTCACTGTCCGGGACGGGAGCCTATCAGCCCCAGCATTTT | TRBV18 | NA | TRBJ1-5 | NA
CASSQYGTPSIGGGLFF | TGTGCCAGCAGCCAGTACGGGACACCAAGCATCGGGGGGGGGCTGTTTTTT | TRBV7-8 | NA | TRBJ2-2 | TRBD2
CASSHKGYRGGPSTDTQYF | TGTGCCAGCAGCCATAAGGGATACCGGGGGGGCCCTAGCACAGATACGCAGTATTTT | TRBV6-2/TRBV6-3 | NA | TRBJ2-3 | TRBD2
CASSPLTGANTGELFF | TGTGCCAGCAGCCCCCTGACAGGGGCGAACACCGGGGAGCTGTTTTTT | TRBV28 | many | TRBJ2-2 | TRBD1
CASSPGGYEQYF | TGTGCCAGCAGCCCCGGGGGCTACGAGCAGTACTTC | TRBV3-1/TRBV3-2 | NA | TRBJ2-7 | NA
CASSLSGGTDTQYF | TGCGCCAGCAGCCTTAGCGGGGGCACAGATACGCAGTATTTT | TRBV5-1 | NA | TRBJ2-3 | TRBD2
CASSQVAAGEDTQYF | TGTGCCAGCAGCCAGGTCGCGGCAGGGGAAGATACGCAGTATTTT | TRBV3-1/TRBV3-2 | once | TRBJ2-3 | NA
CASSPQGAPGNTIYF | TGTGCCAGCTCACCGCAGGGGGCCCCTGGAAACACCATATATTTT | TRBV18 | NA | TRBJ1-3 | TRBD1
CASSPQLQRGVTGELFF | TGTGCCAGCAGCCCACAGTTGCAGCGGGGGGTCACCGGGGAGCTGTTTTTT | TRBV7-2 | few | TRBJ2-2 | TRBD2
CATSRDLAGELFF | TGTGCCACCAGCAGAGATCTCGCCGGGGAGCTGTTTTTT | TRBV15 | NA | TRBJ2-2 | NA
CASSLWSNQPQHF | TGTGCCAGCAGTCTATGGAGCAATCAGCCCCAGCATTTT | TRBV12-3/TRBV12-4 | NA | TRBJ1-5 | NA
CSVSGGLLTDTQYF | TGCAGCGTGAGCGGGGGACTTCTCACAGATACGCAGTATTTT | TRBV29-1 | NA | TRBJ2-3 | TRBD2
CASSEGQSNYGYTF | TGTGCCAGCAGCGAGGGACAGAGTAACTATGGCTACACCTTC | TRBV5-6 | NA | TRBJ1-2 | TRBD1
CASSEIGHSNQPQHF | TGTGCCAGCAGTGAAATCGGACATAGCAATCAGCCCCAGCATTTT | TRBV6-1 | once | TRBJ1-5 | NA
CASSRDSNQPQHF | TGTGCCAGCAGTCGGGATAGCAATCAGCCCCAGCATTTT | TRBV2 | few | TRBJ1-5 | NA
CASSLADEQYF | TGTGCCAGCAGCTTGGCCGACGAGCAGTACTTC | TRBV5-6 | NA | TRBJ2-7 | NA
CASSRGQGGAETQYF | TGTGCCAGTAGTAGAGGACAGGGAGGTGCGGAGACCCAGTACTTC | TRBV19 | NA | TRBJ2-5 | TRBD1
CASSKYSTGGSSGNTIYF | TGTGCCAGCAGTAAATACTCAACAGGGGGGTCCTCTGGAAACACCATATATTTT | TRBV27 | few | TRBJ1-3 | TRBD1
CASSDRNTGELFF | TGTGCCAGCAGCGACAGGAACACCGGGGAGCTGTTTTTT | TRBV7-2 | NA | TRBJ2-2 | NA
CASSYSSTGNTEAFF | TGTGCCAGCAGTTACTCGTCCACCGGGAACACTGAAGCTTTCTTT | TRBV6-5 | NA | TRBJ1-1 | NA
CSASMSSYEQYF | TGCAGTGCTAGTATGAGCTCCTACGAGCAGTACTTC | TRBV20-1 | once | TRBJ2-7 | NA